This T cell receptor (beta chain) was profiled in a study of T cell changes during pregnancy in multiple sclerosis (dated by TCRdb to between 2018 and 2020). About the investigation overall: The study examined how the T cell repertoire changed over the course of pregnancy in women with multiple sclerosis.

The receptor library was made with the immunoSEQ multiplex PCR assay. In its TCRdb copy, this immuneACCESS table keeps in-frame sequences only and misses some clones. Where compared with another copy, unresolved V genes explain less than half of these, and the others have no known cause. In all, the sample holds under 60,000 clones, and around 92% of those were seen once. The ten largest clones add up to about 0.64% of the sample. For this clone: Which antigen it targets is not known. Base quality data are lacking; no much larger clone is found one base away.

From cysteine to phenylalanine, the CDR3 is 14 amino acids long. This entry keeps only the CDR3 DNA: 42 bases, framed from base 1. Sequences SNHLY (CDR1) and FYNNEI (CDR2) are obtained from the germline V gene. Germline trimming amounts to 9 bases on V and 7 bases on J, with 8 as the count of junction bases outside the gene matches. This sequence uses TRBV2 and TRBJ2-1, with 11 bases in between that match TRBD1. The clonotype comes from a female donor with multiple sclerosis, enrolled in a pregnancy study. Sequencing was performed on CD4+ T cells from peripheral blood mononuclear cells, taken after pregnancy. The CDR3 region reads CARTGQGARNEQFF. In nucleotides, the sequence is TGTGCCAGGACCGGACAGGGGGCCAGGAATGAGCAGTTCTTC. Reference TRBV2 and TRBJ2-1 genes cover what lies past the CDR3, so the full variable domain is EPEVTQTPSHQVTQMGQEVILRCVPISNHLYFYWYRQILGQKVEFLVSFYNNEISEKSEIFDDQFSVERPDGSNFTLKIRSTKLEDSAMYFCARTGQGARNEQFFGPGTRLTVL.